This T cell receptor beta chain was found in a study of T cell responses to AZD1222 COVID-19 vaccine. Overall study results and limits: Epitopes outside B.1.351 and B.1.1.7 mutated regions reportedly drew nearly half of spike TCRs.

Germline V gives CDR1 SNHLY, CDR2 FYNNEI. This CDR3 has 13 residues. Losses at the gene ends were 10 bases for V and 0 bases for J; bases not matched to a gene: 5. Data came from immunoSEQ multiplex PCR; TCRdb stores just in-frame clones and leaves some out. The sample includes 87,000 or so clones, around nine tenths of them seen just once. Points on this clone: The antigen is not known.

The V gene is TRBV2, the J gene TRBJ1-1; 7 bases map to TRBD1. The source of this sequence is an adult in good health. The sample consisted of peripheral blood, taken on day 0 of AZD1222 vaccination. The CDR3 reads CATRQGLNTEAFF. The CDR3 nucleotides read TGTGCCACGAGACAGGGTTTGAACACTGAAGCTTTCTTT.